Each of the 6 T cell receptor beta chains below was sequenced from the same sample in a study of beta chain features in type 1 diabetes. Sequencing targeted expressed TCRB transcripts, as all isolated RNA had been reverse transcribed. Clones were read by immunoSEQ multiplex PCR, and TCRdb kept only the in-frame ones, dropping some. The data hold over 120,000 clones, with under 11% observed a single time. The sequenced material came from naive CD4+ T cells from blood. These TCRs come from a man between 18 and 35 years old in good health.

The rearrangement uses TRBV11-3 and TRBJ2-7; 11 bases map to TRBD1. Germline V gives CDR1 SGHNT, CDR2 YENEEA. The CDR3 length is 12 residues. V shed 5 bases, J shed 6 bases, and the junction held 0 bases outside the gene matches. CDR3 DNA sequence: TGTGCCAGCAGCGGACAGGGGGCCGAGCAGTACTTC. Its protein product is CASSGQGAEQYF.

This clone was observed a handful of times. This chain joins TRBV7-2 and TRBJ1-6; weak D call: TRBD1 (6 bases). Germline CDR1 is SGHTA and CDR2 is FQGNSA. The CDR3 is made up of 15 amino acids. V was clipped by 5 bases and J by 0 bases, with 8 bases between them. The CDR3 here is CASSRDNSYNSPLHF. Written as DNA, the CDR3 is TGTGCCAGCAGCCGGGACAACTCCTATAATTCACCCCTCCACTTT.

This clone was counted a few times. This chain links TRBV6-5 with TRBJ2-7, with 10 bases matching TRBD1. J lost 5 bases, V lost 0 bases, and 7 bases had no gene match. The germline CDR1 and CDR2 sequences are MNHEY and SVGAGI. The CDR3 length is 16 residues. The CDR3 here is CASSYSVGQGNHEQYF. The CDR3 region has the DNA TGTGCCAGCAGTTACTCCGTGGGACAGGGGAACCACGAGCAGTACTTC.

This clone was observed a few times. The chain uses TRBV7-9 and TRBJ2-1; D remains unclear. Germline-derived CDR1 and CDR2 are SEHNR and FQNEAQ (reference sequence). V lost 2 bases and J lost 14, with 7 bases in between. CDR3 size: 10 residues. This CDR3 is CASSLTKEFF. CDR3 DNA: TGTGCCAGCAGCTTAACTAAAGAGTTCTTC.

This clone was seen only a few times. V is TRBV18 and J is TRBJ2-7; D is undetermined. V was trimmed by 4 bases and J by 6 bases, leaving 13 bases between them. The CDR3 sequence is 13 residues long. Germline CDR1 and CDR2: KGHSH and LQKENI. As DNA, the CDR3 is TGTGCCAGCTCACTCGCTATACCTACCGAGCAGTACTTC. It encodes CASSLAIPTEQYF.

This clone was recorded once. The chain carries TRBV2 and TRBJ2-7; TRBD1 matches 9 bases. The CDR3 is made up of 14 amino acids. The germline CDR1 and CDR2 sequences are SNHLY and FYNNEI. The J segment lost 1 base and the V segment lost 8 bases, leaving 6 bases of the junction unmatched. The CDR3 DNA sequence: TGTGCCAGCGGACGGACAGGGGAATCCTACGAGCAGTACTTC. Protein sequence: CASGRTGESYEQYF.